In this sample, the clone carrying this T cell receptor beta chain turned up a few times. Antigen unknown. The sample has other DNA sequences that encode this CDR3 too. This sample was taken from a study of cytomegalovirus exposure and HLA in healthy donors. Germline V gene lookup returns CDR1 LGHNA and CDR2 YNFKEQ. The J segment lost 3 bases and the V segment lost 1 base, leaving 1 base of the junction unmatched. The CDR3 consists of 14 residues. General study points: Cytomegalovirus status was reportedly diagnosed by the classifier with high specificity and sensitivity. Among the most significant clusters, several appeared linked to common viral pathogens in a later analysis.

The PCR had 60 Vbeta and 13 Jbeta primers. Sequenced by immunoSEQ multiplex PCR; TCRdb stores in-frame clones only, minus some. Of roughly 80,000 clones listed, around two thirds were seen once; the top ten hold roughly 4.9%. This cohort consisted of healthy bone marrow donors. The receptor's source is a man aged 60-69 years in good health and CMV-seropositive. The sample consisted of PBMCs. The V and J genes are TRBV4-2 and TRBJ2-7; 9 nucleotides agree with TRBD1. The DNA for the CDR3 is TGTGCCAGCAGCCAAGGGACAGGGGACTACGAGCAGTACTTC. Protein: CASSQGTGDYEQYF.